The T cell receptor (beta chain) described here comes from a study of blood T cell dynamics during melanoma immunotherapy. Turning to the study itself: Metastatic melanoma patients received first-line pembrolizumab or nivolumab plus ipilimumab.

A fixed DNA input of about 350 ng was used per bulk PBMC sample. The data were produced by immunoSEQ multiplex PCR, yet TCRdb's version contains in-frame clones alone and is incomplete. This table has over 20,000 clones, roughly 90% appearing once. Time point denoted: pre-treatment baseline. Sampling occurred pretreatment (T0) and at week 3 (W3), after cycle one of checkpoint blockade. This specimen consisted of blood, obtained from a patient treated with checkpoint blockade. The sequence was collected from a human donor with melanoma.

CDR3 DNA sequence: TGTGCCAGCAGCTCCATTAGCGGGGGTAAGTTTCGCAATGAGCAGTTCTTC. This codes for CASSSISGGKFRNEQFF. The chain is built from TRBV11-2 and TRBJ2-1; the match to TRBD2 covers 9 bases. CDR1 is SGHAT and CDR2 is FQNNGV in the germline V gene. V lost 4 bases, J lost 6 bases, and 13 bases stayed unmatched. CDR3 length: 17 amino acids.